One T cell receptor (beta chain) is described in this entry. Its target is unknown. This specimen comes from a study of cytomegalovirus exposure and HLA in healthy donors. Study background: Across about 400 genotyped donors, just over 80% landed in the Caucasian-associated ancestry cluster.

Points from the study as a whole: Most likely, a cluster of highly shared sequence variants arose as a sequencing artifact. For most TCR beta V segments, an earlier analysis put the productive rate at about 87% or about 30% of the time.

The PCR contained 60 Vbeta and 13 Jbeta primers. Clones were sequenced by immunoSEQ multiplex PCR, and TCRdb holds only the in-frame ones, with some missing. Among fewer than 200,000 clones listed, 70% to 85% were seen once. V trimming: 0 bases; J trimming: 6 bases; junction bases outside the gene matches: 5. The CDR3 covers 15 residues. The chain recombines TRBV23-1 with TRBJ1-5, with 7 bases aligning to TRBD1. TRBV23-1 is identified as an open reading frame with a role that is uncertain. The TCR comes from a human donor in good health. Sequencing input: PBMCs. As DNA, the CDR3 is TGCGCCAGCAGTCAATCCCGAGGGGGCGGTCAGCCCCAGCATTTT. It is translated as CASSQSRGGGQPQHF.